These 8 T cell receptor beta chains were all obtained from the same sample, sequenced in a study of pediatric ulcerative colitis. The rectum was sampled with one to two pinch biopsies at colonoscopy. Profiled with immunoSEQ multiplex PCR; TCRdb holds only in-frame clones, not every one. The data contain 17,000 or so clones, roughly 74% of them singletons. The source material was gut tissue. Source of these receptors: a girl aged 5 to 17 with moderate ulcerative colitis.

Written as DNA, the CDR3 is TGTGCCAGCAGTCGGGAGGGGGAGACCCAGTACTTC. Amino acids: CASSREGETQYF. The V call is TRBV11-2, the J call TRBJ2-5; 8 nucleotides agree with TRBD2. Trimming took 6 bases from V and 5 from J; bases not matched to a gene: 2. CDR3 length: 12 residues. Germline CDR1 is SGHAT and CDR2 is FQNNGV.

The chain joins TRBV30 to TRBJ1-5, with 10 bases that match TRBD1. CDR1 and CDR2 from the germline V gene are GTSNPN and SVGIG (reference sequence). The CDR3 is 15 residues long. V shed 2 bases and J 6 bases; nucleotides not matched to a gene: 7. For the CDR3, the DNA is TGTGCCTGGAGTATAGGGACAGGGGTTGCTCAGCCCCAGCATTTT. It encodes CAWSIGTGVAQPQHF.

The chain combines TRBV5-1 with TRBJ2-1; D remains ambiguous. This CDR3 contains 14 residues. Germline V lookup: CDR1 SGHRS, CDR2 YFSETQ. Trimming took off 0 bases at V and 3 bases at J, with 7 bases between the two ends. CDR3 residues: CASSLDGRYNEQFF. In DNA form, the CDR3 reads TGCGCCAGCAGCTTGGACGGGCGCTACAATGAGCAGTTCTTC.

The CDR3 coding sequence is TGTGCCAGCAGCGTAGGGGCTTCTCCAGATACGCAGTATTTT. Translation gives CASSVGASPDTQYF. The V gene is TRBV9, the J gene TRBJ2-3, with D uncertain. With 0 bases removed from V and 4 bases from J, the gap between germline ends came to 9 bases. The CDR3 is 14 amino acids. Germline-derived CDR1 and CDR2 are SGDLS and YYNGEE.

This clone was seen only a few times. The V and J genes are TRBV18 and TRBJ2-7; D ambiguous. Trimming cost V 4 bases and J 6 bases, with 13 bases left between them. The CDR3 spans 13 residues. Germline values: CDR1 KGHSH, CDR2 LQKENI. The CDR3 region has the DNA TGTGCCAGCTCACGTTCAGATACGCGCGAGCAGTACTTC. Its protein is CASSRSDTREQYF.

The V call is TRBV7-2, the J call TRBJ1-1, with 7 bases aligning to TRBD1. CDR3 length: 13 residues. Germline CDR1 is SGHTA and CDR2 is FQGNSA. Trimming at V came to 5 bases and at J to 6 bases, leaving 6 bases not matched to a gene. The CDR3 sequence is CASSLLGTAEAFF. CDR3 DNA sequence: TGTGCCAGCAGCCTCCTGGGGACAGCTGAAGCTTTCTTT.

This clone was seen a handful of times. The chain links TRBV29-1 to TRBJ2-3, with 8 bases that match TRBD2. V was pared by 0 bases and J by 2 bases, with 7 bases of the junction left unmatched. Germline V CDR1 and CDR2: SQVTM, ANQGSEA. The CDR3 spans 16 residues. The CDR3 protein is CSVEDRLAGTTDTQYF. The DNA for the CDR3 is TGCAGCGTTGAAGATCGGCTAGCGGGCACCACAGATACGCAGTATTTT.

The chain uses TRBV2 and TRBJ2-1; the match to TRBD1 covers 7 bases. CDR1 and CDR2 from the germline V gene are SNHLY and FYNNEI. After removal of 7 bases from V and 0 bases from J, the junction contained 3 bases not matched to a gene. The CDR3 extends over 14 amino acids. In DNA, the CDR3 is TGTGCCAGCAATCGACAGGGCTCCTACAATGAGCAGTTCTTC. It yields the protein CASNRQGSYNEQFF.